This T cell receptor (beta chain) was sequenced in a study of T cells in Graves' hyperthyroidism and ophthalmopathy. Amplified regions were TCR beta CDR3 sequences from RNA transcripts. A first-round RT-PCR of the TCR CDR3 used the HTBI primer set. In TCRdb, the multiplex PCR reads were re-called with MiXCR into one record per CDR3 protein. The data hold about 580,000 distinct CDR3 sequences, with over 11% observed a single time. The sample holds many counts of this clonotype. Trimming took off 5 bases at V and 0 bases at J, with 10 bases between the two ends. This CDR3 spans 14 amino acids. Sequencing used blood. The rearrangement links TRBV12-3 or TRBV12-4 to TRBJ1-1; D gene ambiguous. The TCR originated in a woman in her 30s with Graves' hyperthyroidism that later progressed to Graves' ophthalmopathy. The CDR3 reads CASSKPVMNTEAFF. DNA for the CDR3: TGTGCCAGCAGTAAACCCGTTATGAACACTGAAGCTTTCTTT.